The 26 T cell receptor beta chains reported below all come from one sample, sequenced in a study of T cells in Graves' hyperthyroidism and ophthalmopathy. Regions amplified from RNA transcripts were the TCR beta CDR3 regions. TCR CDR3 regions were first amplified by RT-PCR with HTBI primers. TCRdb independently ran MiXCR on the multiplex PCR reads; one entry per CDR3 protein. In the table there are about 560,000 distinct CDR3 sequences, approximately 14% of which are singletons. Source material: blood. Source of these receptors: a woman younger than 45 with Graves' hyperthyroidism.

The chain links TRBV7-2 to TRBJ1-2; a weak D match, TRBD1 (6 bases). This CDR3 region has 15 residues. V lost 5 bases to trimming and J lost 5 bases, with 18 bases between them. Germline V gives CDR1 SGHTA, CDR2 FQGNSA. The CDR3 DNA reads TGTGCCAGCAGCGAGGGGGGCAGTTCACTTTATGGCTACACCTTC. Its translation is CASSEGGSSLYGYTF.

The chain employs TRBV6-1 and TRBJ1-1, with D unclear. The CDR3 has 14 residues. In germline, CDR1 is MNHNS, CDR2 SASEGT. Trimming took off 5 bases at V and 3 bases at J, with 13 bases between the two ends. This CDR3 reads CASSYEGWDTEAFF. CDR3 bases: TGTGCCAGCAGTTACGAGGGATGGGACACTGAAGCTTTCTTT.

Note on this clonotype: Compared with germline, one end of the junction differs, possibly owing to a read error. V and J are TRBV12-3 or TRBV12-4 and TRBJ2-5; no firm D call. The CDR3 consists of 14 residues. For the CDR3, the DNA is TGTGCCAGCAGTTTCCTGGGTTCCCTGGAGACCCGGTACTTC. Amino acids: CASSFLGSLETRYF.

The rearrangement uses TRBV6-2 or TRBV6-3 and TRBJ1-5, with 7 bases identical to TRBD1. In germline, CDR1 is MNHEY, CDR2 SVGEGT. The V and J ends lost 5 bases and 2 bases, in that order; junction bases with no gene match: 9. The CDR3 runs 16 residues. The CDR3 region is CASSHDRDGGNQPQHF. The CDR3 DNA sequence: TGTGCCAGCAGTCATGACAGGGATGGTGGCAATCAGCCCCAGCATTTT.

This clonotype was detected only a few times. The chain links TRBV27 to TRBJ1-1; no definite D call. Germline V gene sequence: CDR1 MNHEY, CDR2 SMNVEV (reference sequence). CDR3 size: 14 residues. Trimming stripped 4 bases from V and 3 bases from J, with 12 bases between. The CDR3 is CASSSHPPDTEAFF. The CDR3 DNA reads as TGTGCCAGCAGTTCACACCCGCCAGACACTGAAGCTTTCTTT.

This chain joins TRBV24-1 and TRBJ2-1; D is unresolved. This CDR3 has 13 residues. V dropped 2 bases and J dropped 6 bases, with 7 bases sitting between them. The germline CDR1 and CDR2 sequences are KGHDR and SFDVKD. The CDR3 DNA is TGTGCCACCAGTGATTCCGGGTTCAATGAGCAGTTCTTC. It is translated as CATSDSGFNEQFF.

The V gene is TRBV24-1, the J gene TRBJ1-5, with D maybe TRBD1 (5 bases). CDR1 is KGHDR, CDR2 SFDVKD, per germline. V lost 5 bases to trimming and J lost 4 bases, with 23 bases between them. This CDR3 is 18 amino acids long. The CDR3: CATSVPKTGSPSNQPQHF. Written as DNA, the CDR3 is TGTGCCACCAGTGTCCCTAAAACAGGCTCTCCCTCTAATCAGCCCCAGCATTTT.

The chain couples TRBV7-3 to TRBJ2-2; D is undetermined. CDR1 is SGHTA and CDR2 is FQGTGA in the germline V gene. V dropped 2 bases and J dropped 10 bases, with 8 bases sitting between them. The CDR3 totals 12 residues. The CDR3 loop reads CASSLDEVELFF. For the CDR3, the DNA is TGTGCCAGCAGCTTAGACGAAGTGGAGCTGTTTTTT.

This clonotype occurred a few times. This chain links TRBV9 with TRBJ2-7, with a possible D match to TRBD2 (6 bases). Between the trimmed V and J ends, which lost 0 bases and 0 bases, there was a span of 10 bases. Germline CDR1 SGDLS, CDR2 YYNGEE. This CDR3 has 15 amino acids. The CDR3 is CASSVAGTDSYEQYF. Here the CDR3 DNA reads TGTGCCAGCAGCGTAGCGGGGACTGACTCCTACGAGCAGTACTTC.

This clonotype came up many times. CDR3 DNA sequence: TGTGCCAGCAGTTCCCTAGGGGCGGGGGGATACAATGAGCAGTTCTTC. Its protein is CASSSLGAGGYNEQFF. The chain links TRBV6-1 to TRBJ2-1; TRBD2 matches 8 bases. The CDR3 is made up of 16 amino acids. Trimming took 5 bases from V and 4 from J; bases not matched to a gene: 10. Germline CDR1 is MNHNS and CDR2 is SASEGT.

The J gene is TRBJ1-2, the V gene TRBV4-2, with 11 nucleotides matching TRBD1. V was clipped by 1 base and J by 8 bases; unmatched bases: 3. CDR3 size: 14 residues. Germline loops: CDR1 LGHNA, CDR2 YNFKEQ. CDR3 residues: CASSQVGQGEGYTF. The CDR3 DNA reads as TGTGCCAGCAGCCAAGTGGGACAGGGGGAAGGCTACACCTTC.

This clonotype appeared many times. The rearrangement joins TRBV12-3 or TRBV12-4 to TRBJ2-4; possibly TRBD2 for D (6 bases). V was pared by 3 bases and J by 11 bases, with 17 bases between. The CDR3 is made up of 14 amino acids. In DNA, the CDR3 is TGTGCCAGCAGTTTCCCCTATCTTAGACTAGTTCAGTACTTC. This codes for CASSFPYLRLVQYF.

The rearrangement links TRBV7-9 to TRBJ2-1; TRBD2 agrees at 7 bases. The germline CDR1 and CDR2 sequences are SEHNR and FQNEAQ (reference sequence). V shed 5 bases and J 2 bases; nucleotides not matched to a gene: 3. This CDR3 has 14 residues. The CDR3 bases are TGTGCCAGCAGCCCCGGGACTACCTACAATGAGCAGTTCTTC. It is translated as CASSPGTTYNEQFF.

The V call is TRBV4-1, the J call TRBJ2-2, with no clear D. The germline CDR1 and CDR2 sequences are MGHRA and YSYEKL. CDR3 length equals 15 residues. Trimming took 2 bases from V and 4 from J, leaving 11 bases between them. CDR3 region: CASSQILVITGELFF. CDR3 coding DNA: TGCGCCAGCAGCCAAATCTTAGTAATCACCGGGGAGCTGTTTTTT.

This clonotype was found many times. This sequence joins TRBV3-1 and TRBJ2-3; 9 bases fit TRBD2. Per germline, CDR1 LGHDT and CDR2 YNNKEL (reference sequence). J lost 3 bases, V lost 4 bases, and 5 bases had no gene match. CDR3 length: 15 residues. CDR3 nucleotide sequence: TGTGCCAGCAGCCCGAGGACTAGCGAAACAGATACGCAGTATTTT. Protein sequence: CASSPRTSETDTQYF.

Many counts were recorded for this clonotype. The rearrangement joins TRBV7-6 to TRBJ1-2; D unresolved. The V end lost 0 bases, the J end lost 0 bases, and 14 bases lay between the germline ends. Germline lookup yields CDR1 SGHVS and CDR2 FNYEAQ. CDR3 size: 17 residues. The CDR3 DNA reads as TGTGCCAGCAGCTTAGCTATTGTCGGGAGAACTAACTATGGCTACACCTTC. It specifies CASSLAIVGRTNYGYTF.

The chain has TRBV20-1 and TRBJ2-2, with 7 bases fitting TRBD1. V trimming: 0 bases; J trimming: 5 bases; junction bases outside the gene matches: 6. Germline CDR1 reads DFQATT; CDR2 reads SNEGSKA (reference sequence). CDR3 length equals 15 residues. For the CDR3, the DNA is TGCAGTGCTAGAGATATTCCCAGGGGGACCGGGGAGCTGTTTTTT. It encodes CSARDIPRGTGELFF.

This chain uses TRBV19 with TRBJ2-1; TRBD2 agrees at 8 bases. This CDR3 has 19 residues. The ends lost 1 base at V and 1 base at J; junction bases unmatched: 12. Looked up from germline, CDR1 is LNHDA and CDR2 is SQIVND (reference sequence). CDR3 sequence reads: CASSIAGGNKGWSYNEQFF. The CDR3, as DNA: TGTGCCAGTAGTATAGCGGGAGGGAACAAGGGTTGGTCCTACAATGAGCAGTTCTTC.

The chain has TRBV7-2 and TRBJ2-1; the D gene is possibly TRBD1 (6 bases). The CDR3 is 15 residues long. Germline loops: CDR1 SGHTA, CDR2 FQGNSA. V was pared by 5 bases and J by 6 bases, with 17 bases between. CDR3 coding DNA: TGTGCCAGCAGCGTGGGGGCTCTCGGATCCAATGAGCAGTTCTTC. This gives the protein CASSVGALGSNEQFF.

This clonotype has just a few counts. The chain recombines TRBV24-1 with TRBJ1-1; tentative D call: TRBD1 (6 bases). The CDR3 is 16 residues long. V lost 2 bases to trimming and J lost 0 bases, with 12 bases between them. Germline CDR1 is KGHDR and CDR2 is SFDVKD. The DNA for the CDR3 is TGTGCCACCAGTGATTCTAGGACAGAGATGAACACTGAAGCTTTCTTT. Its protein product is CATSDSRTEMNTEAFF.

This clonotype came up many times. The chain couples TRBV27 to TRBJ1-1, with D perhaps TRBD1 (5 bases). The germline V and J ends were trimmed by 1 base and 2 bases, with 23 bases remaining between them. The CDR3 runs 19 residues. Germline CDR1 MNHEY, CDR2 SMNVEV (reference sequence). The CDR3 reads CASSLFAMRRGYRNTEAFF. CDR3 DNA sequence: TGTGCCAGCAGTTTATTTGCGATGAGAAGGGGATACCGAAACACTGAAGCTTTCTTT.

This clonotype was detected a few times. J is TRBJ2-1 and V is TRBV5-6; no firm D call. Germline CDR1 reads SGHDT; CDR2 reads YYEEEE. Between the trimmed V and J ends, which lost 0 bases and 0 bases, there was a span of 13 bases. This CDR3 has 17 amino acids. The CDR3: CASSLAGYHSSYNEQFF. In DNA form, the CDR3 reads TGTGCCAGCAGCTTGGCAGGATACCATAGCTCCTACAATGAGCAGTTCTTC.

This clonotype was counted ten times or more. In nucleotides, the CDR3 is TGTGCCAGCAGCCAGACAGGGGGCGCTTATAACGAGCAGTACTTC. Protein sequence: CASSQTGGAYNEQYF. The genes are TRBV7-9 and TRBJ2-7, with 10 bases identical to TRBD1. The CDR3 sequence is 15 residues long. Germline lookup yields CDR1 SEHNR and CDR2 FQNEAQ (reference sequence). V shed 5 bases, J shed 5 bases, and the junction held 9 bases outside the gene matches.

Only a few counts were recorded for this clonotype. J is TRBJ1-5 and V is TRBV7-2, with 8 bases that match TRBD1. This CDR3 contains 17 residues. V gave up 1 base and J gave up 1 base; unmatched junction bases: 6. The germline V gene has CDR1 SGHTA and CDR2 FQGNSA. The CDR3 loop reads CASSLGPGGGSNQPQHF. The CDR3 DNA is TGTGCCAGCAGCTTAGGACCAGGGGGCGGGAGCAATCAGCCCCAGCATTTT.

In this sample, this clonotype turned up many times. V and J are TRBV13 and TRBJ2-3; 11 nucleotides align to TRBD2. The CDR3 is 15 amino acids. V lost 2 bases to trimming and J lost 9 bases; unmatched junction nucleotides: 7. Germline CDR1 reads PRHDT; CDR2 reads FYEKMQ (reference sequence). The CDR3: CASSLRLAGPKTQYF. The CDR3 DNA sequence: TGTGCCAGCAGCTTACGACTAGCGGGACCTAAAACGCAGTATTTT.

Note on this clonotype: A much larger clone differs by one base, so this may be a read error. V and J are TRBV29-1 and TRBJ1-5, with 7 bases matching TRBD1. CDR3 size: 18 residues. Germline CDR1 and CDR2: SQVTM and ANQGSEA. V shed 7 bases, J shed 0 bases, and the junction held 18 bases outside the gene matches. The CDR3, as DNA: TGCAGCGGAACCTCGACAGGGAAGGGGAGATATAGCAATCAGCCCCAGCATTTT. This translates into CSGTSTGKGRYSNQPQHF.